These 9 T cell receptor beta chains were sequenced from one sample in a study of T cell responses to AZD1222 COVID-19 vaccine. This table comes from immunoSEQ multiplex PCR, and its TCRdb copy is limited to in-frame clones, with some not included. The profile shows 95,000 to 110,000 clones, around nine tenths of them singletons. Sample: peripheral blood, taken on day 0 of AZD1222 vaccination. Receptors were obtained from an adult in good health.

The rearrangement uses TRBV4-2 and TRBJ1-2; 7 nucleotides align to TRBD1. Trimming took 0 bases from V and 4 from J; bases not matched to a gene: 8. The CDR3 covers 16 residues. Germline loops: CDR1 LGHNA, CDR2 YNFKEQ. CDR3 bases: TGTGCCAGCAGCCAAGATTTGACAGGGTTCACCTATGGCTACACCTTC. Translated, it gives CASSQDLTGFTYGYTF.

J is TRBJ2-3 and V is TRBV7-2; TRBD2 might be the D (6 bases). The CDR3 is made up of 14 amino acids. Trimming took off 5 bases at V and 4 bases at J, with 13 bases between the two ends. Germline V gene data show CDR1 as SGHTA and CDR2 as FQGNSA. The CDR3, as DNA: TGTGCCAGCAGCCCCACAAGGGAGGCAGATACGCAGTATTTT. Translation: CASSPTREADTQYF.

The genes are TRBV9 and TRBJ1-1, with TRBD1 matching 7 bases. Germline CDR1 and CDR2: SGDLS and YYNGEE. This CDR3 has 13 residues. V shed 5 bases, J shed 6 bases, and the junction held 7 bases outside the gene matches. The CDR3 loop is CASSLGGEAEAFF. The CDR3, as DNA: TGTGCCAGCAGTTTAGGGGGCGAGGCTGAAGCTTTCTTT. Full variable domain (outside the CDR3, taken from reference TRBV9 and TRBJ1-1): DSGVTQTPKHLITATGQRVTLRCSPRSGDLSVYWYQQSLDQGLQFLIQYYNGEERAKGNILERFSAQQFPDLHSELNLSSLELGDSALYFCASSLGGEAEAFFGQGTRLTVV.

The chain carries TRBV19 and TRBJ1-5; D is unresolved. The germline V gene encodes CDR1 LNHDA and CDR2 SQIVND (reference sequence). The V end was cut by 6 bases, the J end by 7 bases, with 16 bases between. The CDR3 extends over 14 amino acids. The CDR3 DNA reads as TGTGCCAGTAGCCCGGGCGCTTTGGGCCAGCCCCAGCATTTT. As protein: CASSPGALGQPQHF.

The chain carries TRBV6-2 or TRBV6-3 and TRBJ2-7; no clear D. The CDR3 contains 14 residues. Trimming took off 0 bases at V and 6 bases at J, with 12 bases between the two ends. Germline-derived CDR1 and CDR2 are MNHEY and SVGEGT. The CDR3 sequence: CASSYSLSFREQYF. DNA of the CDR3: TGTGCCAGCAGTTACTCGCTCTCCTTCCGCGAGCAGTACTTC.

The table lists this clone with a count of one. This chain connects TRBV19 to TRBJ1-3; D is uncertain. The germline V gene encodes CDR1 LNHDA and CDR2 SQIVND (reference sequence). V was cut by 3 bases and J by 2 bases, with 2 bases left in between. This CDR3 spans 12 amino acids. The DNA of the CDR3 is TGTGCCAGTAGTATGCCTGGAAACACCATATATTTT. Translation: CASSMPGNTIYF.

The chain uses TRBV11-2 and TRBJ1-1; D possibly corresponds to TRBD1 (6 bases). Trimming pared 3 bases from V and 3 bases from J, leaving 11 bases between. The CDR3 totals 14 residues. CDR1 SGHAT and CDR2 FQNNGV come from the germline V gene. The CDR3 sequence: CASSFGGSYTEAFF. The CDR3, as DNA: TGTGCCAGCAGCTTCGGGGGCTCGTACACTGAAGCTTTCTTT.

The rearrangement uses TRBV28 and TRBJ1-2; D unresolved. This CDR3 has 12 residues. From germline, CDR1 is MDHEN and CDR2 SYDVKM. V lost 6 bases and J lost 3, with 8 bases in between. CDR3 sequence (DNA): TGTGCCAGCAGGGAGTGGGACTATGGCTACACCTTC. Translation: CASREWDYGYTF.

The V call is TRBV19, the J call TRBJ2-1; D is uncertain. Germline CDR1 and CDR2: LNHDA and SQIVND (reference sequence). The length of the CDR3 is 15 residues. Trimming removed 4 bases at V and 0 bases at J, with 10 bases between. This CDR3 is CASSKPRSSYNEQFF. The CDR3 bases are TGTGCCAGTAGTAAGCCAAGGAGCTCCTACAATGAGCAGTTCTTC.